This passage covers 2 T cell receptor beta chains from one sample sequenced in a study of control samples from healthy donors and cancer patients (TCRdb year 2020). Preparation of the library involved the immunoSEQ multiplex PCR assay. Not all clones reach the TCRdb copy of this immuneACCESS table, which keeps in-frame sequences only. Checked studies attribute under half of the gap to unresolved V genes and leave the rest unexplained. This sample holds more than 95,000 clones; about 89% were observed only once. About 2.7% of the sample comes from the top ten. Sequencing was done on a sample of blood. These receptors were collected from a man in his 60s in good health.

This clone was recorded once. This rearrangement joins TRBV12-3 or TRBV12-4 to TRBJ1-2; D is perhaps TRBD1 (5 bases). V was trimmed by 1 base and J by 4 bases, leaving 7 bases between them. The CDR3 consists of 13 residues. The CDR3 reads CASSLGQTYGYTF. The CDR3 DNA reads as TGTGCCAGCAGTTTAGGACAGACCTATGGCTACACCTTC.

This chain connects TRBV6-5 to TRBJ1-1; D is unresolved. V lost 0 bases to trimming and J lost 2 bases, with 10 bases between them. CDR1 is MNHEY, CDR2 SVGAGI, per germline. The CDR3 is made up of 15 amino acids. The DNA for the CDR3 is TGTGCCAGCAGTTACTCGTTCAACAGTAACACTGAAGCTTTCTTT. Translation gives CASSYSFNSNTEAFF.